This TCR beta chain was sequenced in a study of blood T cell repertoires in COVID-19. Study at large: From T cells, B-cell-depleted T cells, or PBMCs came the material, which was cDNA or gDNA.

Using immunoSEQ multiplex PCR, the repertoire was profiled, and TCRdb retains in-frame clones only, with some absent. The sample yields some 100,000 clones, roughly 90% seen once. Germline CDR1 reads LNHDA; CDR2 reads SQIVND (reference sequence). The CDR3 is 15 residues long. V shed 9 bases and J shed 2 bases, with 17 bases lying between them. The rearrangement joins TRBV19 to TRBJ1-5; D is perhaps TRBD1 (6 bases). Sequencing was performed on peripheral blood. This sequence was found in a woman aged 55-70 years with acute or convalescent COVID-19. CDR3: CASRSGTRGNQPQHF. The CDR3 DNA reads TGTGCCAGCAGATCCGGGACACGGGGCAATCAGCCCCAGCATTTT.